This T cell receptor beta chain is drawn from a study of cytomegalovirus exposure and HLA in healthy donors. The study's findings and limits: Only CMV serostatus was available as immune exposure information.

This clone has just a few counts. Antigen unknown. V was pared by 2 bases and J by 6 bases, with 7 bases of the junction left unmatched. This CDR3 is built from 16 residues. CDR1 MDHEN and CDR2 SYDVKM come from the germline V gene. Both 60 Vbeta primers and 13 Jbeta primers went into the PCR. Produced via immunoSEQ multiplex PCR; TCRdb's table is partial and in-frame only. The sample lists some 130,000 clones, 8.5% to 10% seen once, with approximately 1.7% in the top ten. This chain joins TRBV28 and TRBJ1-4; 9 bases agree with TRBD1. The origin of this receptor is a man aged 45-65 years in good health and CMV-seronegative. Sequencing was carried out using PBMCs. The CDR3 bases are TGTGCCAGCAGTTTAGGGTACAGGGGGCTGGATGAAAAACTGTTTTTT. Protein: CASSLGYRGLDEKLFF.